This T cell receptor (beta chain) derives from a study of T cell changes during pregnancy in multiple sclerosis. The assay was immunoSEQ multiplex PCR, and TCRdb's table has in-frame clones only and misses some. Among some 68,000 clones listed, 90% to 95% were seen once. V was clipped by 3 bases and J by 4 bases; unmatched bases: 0. This CDR3 has 13 residues. CDR1 SGDLS and CDR2 YYNGEE come from the germline V gene. The rearrangement uses TRBV9 and TRBJ2-5, with 10 bases fitting TRBD2. The TCR originated in a female donor in good health, enrolled as a control in a pregnancy study. Sequencing used peripheral blood, obtained in the second trimester of pregnancy. Here the CDR3 DNA reads TGTGCCAGCAGCGAGCGGGGGGGAGAGACCCAGTACTTC. This sequence encodes CASSERGGETQYF. The full variable domain, with the rest looked up from reference TRBV9 and TRBJ2-5, is DSGVTQTPKHLITATGQRVTLRCSPRSGDLSVYWYQQSLDQGLQFLIQYYNGEERAKGNILERFSAQQFPDLHSELNLSSLELGDSALYFCASSERGGETQYFGPGTRLLVL.